Following are 2 T cell receptor beta chains from one sample sequenced in a study of T cells in Graves' hyperthyroidism and ophthalmopathy. Amplification yielded TCR beta CDR3 regions, with RNA transcripts as the source. TCR CDR3 regions were first amplified by RT-PCR with HTBI primers. Via MiXCR, TCRdb re-called the multiplex PCR reads, giving one row per CDR3 protein. This table holds about 320,000 distinct CDR3 sequences, around 16% found once. What was sequenced was blood. The origin of the receptors is a young man with Graves' hyperthyroidism.

Worth noting for this clonotype: This sequence may be a read error, since a much larger clone differs from it by one base. CDR3 in amino acids: CANGRSGGTQYF. As DNA, the CDR3 is TGCGCCAATGGACGGTCAGGAGGTACGCAGTATTTT. V usage is TRBV5-1 and J usage is TRBJ2-3; weak D call: TRBD2 (5 bases). Trimming took 9 bases from V and 8 from J, leaving 16 bases between them. Germline assignment: CDR1 SGHRS and CDR2 YFSETQ. There are 12 residues in the CDR3. Filled out from reference TRBV5-1 and TRBJ2-3, the complete variable domain reads KAGVTQTPRYLIKTRGQQVTLSCSPISGHRSVSWYQQTPGQGLQFLFEYFSETQRNKGNFPGRFSGRQFSNSRSEMNVSTLELGDSALYLCANGRSGGTQYFGPGTRLTVL.

In this sample, this clonotype turned up many times. The gene calls are TRBV18 and TRBJ1-2, with a weak D call TRBD1 (6 bases). V lost 2 bases to trimming and J lost 5 bases, with 12 bases between them. CDR3 length: 14 residues. Germline CDR1 is KGHSH and CDR2 is LQKENI. The DNA of the CDR3 is TGTGCCAGCTCACCAACCGAACAGGGTTATGGCTACACCTTC. It is translated as CASSPTEQGYGYTF.